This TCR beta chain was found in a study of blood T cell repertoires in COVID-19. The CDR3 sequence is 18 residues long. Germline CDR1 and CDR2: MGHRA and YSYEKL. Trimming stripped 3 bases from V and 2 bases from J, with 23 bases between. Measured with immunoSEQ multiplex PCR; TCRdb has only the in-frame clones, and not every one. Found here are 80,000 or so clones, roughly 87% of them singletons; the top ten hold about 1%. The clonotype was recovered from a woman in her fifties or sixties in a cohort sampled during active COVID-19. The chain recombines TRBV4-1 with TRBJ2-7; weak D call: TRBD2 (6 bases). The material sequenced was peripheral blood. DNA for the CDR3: TGCGCCAGCAGCCAGTCGCCTCATCCCGGGAGTAAACCCTACGAGCAGTACTTC. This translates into CASSQSPHPGSKPYEQYF.